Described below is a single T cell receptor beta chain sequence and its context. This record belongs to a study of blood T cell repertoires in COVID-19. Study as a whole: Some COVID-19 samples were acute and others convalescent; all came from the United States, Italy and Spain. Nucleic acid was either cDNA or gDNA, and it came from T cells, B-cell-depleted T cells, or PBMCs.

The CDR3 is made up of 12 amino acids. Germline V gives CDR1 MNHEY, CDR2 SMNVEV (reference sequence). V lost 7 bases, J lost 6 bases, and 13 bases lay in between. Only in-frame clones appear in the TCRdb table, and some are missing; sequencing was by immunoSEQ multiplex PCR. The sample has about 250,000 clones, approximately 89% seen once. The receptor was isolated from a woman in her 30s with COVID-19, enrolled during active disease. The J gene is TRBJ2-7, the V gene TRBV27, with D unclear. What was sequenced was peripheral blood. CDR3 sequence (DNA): TGTGCCAGCACAGCAACCCCGGGCGAGCAGTACTTC. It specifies CASTATPGEQYF.